Each of the 9 T cell receptor beta chains below was sequenced from the same sample in a study of blood T cell repertoires in COVID-19 (dated by TCRdb to 2020 to 2022). Library method: the immunoSEQ multiplex PCR assay. TCRdb holds this immuneACCESS table with in-frame rearrangements only. Some clones are missing; in checked studies, unresolved V genes explain under half, and the rest has no known cause. For this sample there are approximately 310,000 clones; 80% to 90% appear just once. Roughly 2.3% of the sample is in the top ten clones. Sequenced: PBMCs or T cells enriched from blood (not recorded which). All receptors derive from a man aged 25-45 years who had recovered from COVID-19.

V usage is TRBV7-9 and J usage is TRBJ2-2; possible D gene TRBD2, 7 bases. The CDR3 extends over 15 amino acids. Looked up from germline, CDR1 is SEHNR and CDR2 is FQNEAQ (reference sequence). V shed 5 bases and J shed 5 bases, with 15 bases lying between them. CDR3 sequence (DNA): TGTGCCAGCAGCCTACAAGGGGGGGCGACCGGGGAGCTGTTTTTT. This sequence encodes CASSLQGGATGELFF.

The DNA for the CDR3 is TGTGCCAGCAGCCGAGACAGGGCGACAGATACGCAGTATTTT. Encoded protein: CASSRDRATDTQYF. The chain has TRBV7-8 and TRBJ2-3, with 7 bases fitting TRBD1. The germline gives CDR1 SGHVS, CDR2 FQNEAQ. The CDR3 consists of 14 residues. V shed 5 bases and J 3 bases; nucleotides not matched to a gene: 5.

The rearrangement joins TRBV19 to TRBJ1-1; D may be TRBD1 (6 bases). Trimming removed 5 bases from V and 0 bases from J, with 10 bases in between. CDR3 length: 14 amino acids. Germline V gene data show CDR1 as LNHDA and CDR2 as SQIVND (reference sequence). The CDR3 region is CASSRTGMNTEAFF. CDR3 DNA: TGTGCCAGTAGTCGTACAGGGATGAACACTGAAGCTTTCTTT.

This clone appeared once. CDR3 loop: CASSIRWTGREETQYF. The DNA for the CDR3 is TGTGCCAGCAGTATAAGGTGGACAGGGAGGGAAGAGACCCAGTACTTC. The chain carries TRBV5-5 and TRBJ2-5, with D perhaps TRBD1 (8 bases). V lost 5 bases, J lost 3 bases, and 20 bases lay in between. This CDR3 is built from 16 residues. Germline values: CDR1 SGHKS, CDR2 YYEKEE (reference sequence).

V gene TRBV3-1 (or the pseudogene TRBV3-2) combines with J gene TRBJ2-1, with 8 positions matching TRBD1. Trimming took 4 bases from V and 5 from J; bases not matched to a gene: 4. CDR3 length: 14 amino acids. Germline CDR1 and CDR2: LGHDT and YNNKEL (reference sequence). CDR3 DNA: TGTGCCAGCAGCCCCCGACAGGGGCACAATGAGCAGTTCTTC. It codes for CASSPRQGHNEQFF.

In this sample, this clone turned up a few times. V is TRBV27 and J is TRBJ1-6; the D gene is possibly TRBD1 (6 bases). The CDR3 is 16 amino acids. Germline CDR1 is MNHEY and CDR2 is SMNVEV (reference sequence). V shed 6 bases and J shed 2 bases, with 14 bases lying between them. Written as DNA, the CDR3 is TGTGCCAGCAGCCCGAGTTGGGGGCCCTATAATTCACCCCTCCACTTT. Translating it yields CASSPSWGPYNSPLHF.

The rearrangement uses TRBV3-1 (or the pseudogene TRBV3-2) and TRBJ1-1; the match to TRBD1 covers 7 bases. CDR1 and CDR2 (germline): LGHDT, YNNKEL (reference sequence). CDR3 length: 13 residues. V gave up 4 bases and J gave up 10 bases; unmatched junction bases: 9. The CDR3 loop reads CASSPGPGGRAFF. CDR3 DNA: TGTGCCAGCAGCCCTGGACCAGGGGGGCGAGCTTTCTTT.

The V call is TRBV30, the J call TRBJ1-2; the match to TRBD1 covers 7 bases. Germline lookup yields CDR1 GTSNPN and CDR2 SVGIG (reference sequence). V dropped 5 bases and J dropped 1; count of bases not matched to a gene: 1. The CDR3 spans 12 residues. The chain's CDR3 is CAWGTVNYGYTF. As DNA, the CDR3 is TGTGCCTGGGGGACAGTTAACTATGGCTACACCTTC.

This chain joins TRBV5-3 and TRBJ1-3; TRBD1 is a possible D gene (6 bases). TRBV5-3 is an ORF; its function is uncertain. Deletions cut 3 bases from V and 0 bases from J, with 16 bases between. The CDR3 length is 17 residues. The DNA for the CDR3 is TGTGCCAGAAGCTCGGCACATCTACAGGGCTCTGGAAACACCATATATTTT. As protein: CARSSAHLQGSGNTIYF.